A selection of T cell receptor beta chains follows, all from one sample in a study of OX40 agonist ivuxolimab in advanced cancers. Measured with immunoSEQ multiplex PCR; TCRdb has only the in-frame clones, and not every one. Of tens of thousands of clones listed, about 88% are singletons. Sequencing used CD4+ or CD8+ T cells sorted from blood, obtained in a trial of the OX40 agonist ivuxolimab. These receptors were collected from an adult with an advanced solid tumor such as melanoma, head and neck, liver or kidney cancer. The CDR3 runs from the conserved cysteine through the conserved F or W. D genes are given only for firm matches. The size field is filled for only some rows; it gives once, few, many or a size class.

D gene	J gene	V gene	CDR3 length	clone size	CDR3 DNA	CDR3 protein
NA	TRBJ2-5	TRBV5-6	14	NA	TGTGCCAGCAGCCAAGACGGGACACGGGAGACCCAGTACTTC	CASSQDGTRETQYF
TRBD2	TRBJ2-7	TRBV11-2	12	NA	TGTGCCAGCAGCTCCGGGAGGGGCGAGCAGTACTTC	CASSSGRGEQYF
NA	TRBJ1-1	TRBV27	14	NA	TGTGCCAGCAGTTCCCCTACAGGGAACACTGAAGCTTTCTTT	CASSSPTGNTEAFF
TRBD1	TRBJ1-4	TRBV19	14	NA	TGTGCCAGCACCCTGGGGACAGTGGGTGAAAAACTGTTTTTT	CASTLGTVGEKLFF
NA	TRBJ1-6	TRBV19	15	NA	TGTGCCAGTAATCCGGGGAGTAGATTTAATTCACCCCTCCACTTT	CASNPGSRFNSPLHF
NA	TRBJ1-6	TRBV18	16	few	TGTGCCAGCTCTCGTTCCTCCTCTGCCGGGGATTCACCCCTCCACTTT	CASSRSSSAGDSPLHF
NA	TRBJ1-2	TRBV7-2	13	NA	TGTGCCAGCAGCCTACGACAGGTCGATGGCTACACCTTC	CASSLRQVDGYTF
NA	TRBJ1-1	TRBV6-1	15	NA	TGTGCCAGCAGAAAACCGGGACAAGCGATGGCTGAAGCTTTCTTT	CASRKPGQAMAEAFF
NA	TRBJ1-5	TRBV19	15	once	TGTGCCAGTAGTATCGGGTTGGGCCCTAATCAGCCCCAGCATTTT	CASSIGLGPNQPQHF
NA	TRBJ2-5	TRBV5-1	14	NA	TGCGCCAGCAGCTTGGTCGGTGCCCAAGAGACCCAGTACTTC	CASSLVGAQETQYF
NA	TRBJ2-5	TRBV5-4	15	NA	TGTGCCAGCAGCAAAACAGCAGGGCCTTCGGAGACCCAGTACTTC	CASSKTAGPSETQYF
NA	TRBJ1-3	TRBV29-1	12	NA	TGCAGCGTTACAGGGTCTGGAAACACCATATATTTT	CSVTGSGNTIYF
NA	TRBJ2-3	TRBV7-7	14	NA	TGTGCCAGCAGCCCGACGCCGGGGCTAGATACGCAGTATTTT	CASSPTPGLDTQYF
NA	TRBJ2-2	TRBV11-2	14	NA	TGTGCCAGCAGCTTAGAAGGGTTTAACGGGGAGCTGTTTTTT	CASSLEGFNGELFF
NA	TRBJ1-5	TRBV7-9	16	NA	TGTGCCAGCAGCCGCGGGGGTGCGGAGAGCAATCAGCCCCAGCATTTT	CASSRGGAESNQPQHF
NA	TRBJ2-3	TRBV6-4	13	NA	TGTGCCAGCAGTGAGACGGACACAGATACGCAGTATTTT	CASSETDTDTQYF
TRBD1	TRBJ1-2	TRBV5-4	13	NA	TGTGCCAGCAGTCCGGACAGGAACTATGGCTACACCTTC	CASSPDRNYGYTF
TRBD1	TRBJ1-1	TRBV6-1	18	NA	TGTGCCAGCAGTGAAGCTGCCGGACAGGGGAGGGGTGACACTGAAGCTTTCTTT	CASSEAAGQGRGDTEAFF
TRBD1	TRBJ2-1	TRBV27	15	NA	TGTGCCAGCAGTTTATTGGGGGACAGGCCCAATGAGCAGTTCTTC	CASSLLGDRPNEQFF
NA	TRBJ2-1	TRBV5-1	15	NA	TGCGCCAGCAGCTTGGGGAGACTGAGTGACAATGAGCAGTTCTTC	CASSLGRLSDNEQFF